These T cell receptor beta chains were read from a single sample in a study of cytomegalovirus exposure and HLA in healthy donors. Profiled with immunoSEQ multiplex PCR; TCRdb holds only in-frame clones, not every one. Of 100,000 to 150,000 clones listed, 80% were seen once; the top ten hold about 4%. What was sequenced was PBMCs. These receptors were taken from a woman aged 40 to 50 in good health and CMV-seronegative. Both conserved end residues are part of each CDR3. Each record gives: CDR3 protein, V gene, D gene. The D gene is left open where the match is weak.

CDR3 protein: CASSHPPREGRSYNEQFF; V gene: TRBV4-3; D gene: TRBD2
CDR3 protein: CASSLGRGTEAFF; V gene: TRBV9; D gene: -
CDR3 protein: CASSPWTGTYGYTF; V gene: TRBV28; D gene: TRBD1
CDR3 protein: CASSTPHRGASEKLFF; V gene: TRBV19; D gene: TRBD1
CDR3 protein: CASSQDVGRLYQPQHF; V gene: TRBV4-1; D gene: -
CDR3 protein: CASSSSGTSGVSYEQYF; V gene: TRBV28; D gene: TRBD2
CDR3 protein: CASSLVGGTYNEQFF; V gene: TRBV5-1; D gene: TRBD2
CDR3 protein: CASSLGQGASDYGYTF; V gene: TRBV5-1; D gene: TRBD1
CDR3 protein: CASSASSGGTPQHF; V gene: TRBV28; D gene: -
CDR3 protein: CASSPDFWVYNEQFF; V gene: TRBV6-5; D gene: -